This T cell receptor beta chain was identified in a study of cytomegalovirus exposure and HLA in healthy donors. It was with 60 Vbeta and 13 Jbeta primers that the PCR ran. Sequencing used immunoSEQ multiplex PCR; TCRdb keeps in-frame clones, though not all of them. This sample has about 52,000 clones; approximately 73% occur once, and the top ten carry roughly 2.9%. The CDR3 is 14 amino acids. The V and J ends lost 6 bases and 2 bases respectively, with 13 bases between them. Germline values: CDR1 LNHDA, CDR2 SQIVND (reference sequence). To note about this clone: Its antigen is currently unknown.

Broader study findings: TRBV6-2, TRBV6-3 and some other V segments were unresolvable in 87-base-pair reads.

This receptor was taken from a young man in good health and CMV-seronegative. The sample taken for sequencing was PBMCs. The gene calls are TRBV19 and TRBJ1-1; maybe TRBD1 (5 bases). CDR3 region: CASRPGLPNTEAFF. The CDR3 DNA reads as TGTGCCAGTAGGCCGGGACTCCCAAACACTGAAGCTTTCTTT.